This T cell receptor (beta chain) came from a study of cytotoxic CD8 clonotypes in ibrutinib-treated CLL. At the level of the study: Some 25 partial and 2 complete responses; at median roughly 70 months, roughly 14 remitted, about twelve progressed. Response samples were taken after a median of approximately 11 months on treatment, range 6 to 36. General study results and limits: Clonality grew at ibrutinib response; at progression, it decreased back toward baseline.

After removal of 0 bases from V and 5 bases from J, the junction contained 8 bases not matched to a gene. The CDR3 consists of 16 residues. CDR1 is SEHNR, CDR2 FQNEAQ, per germline (reference sequence). In regard to this clone: Its antigen is currently unknown.

Clones were read by immunoSEQ multiplex PCR, and TCRdb kept only the in-frame ones, dropping some. The sample carries 160,000 or so clones, roughly 90% recorded once. Specimen: PBMCs, collected at disease progression, from a patient treated with ibrutinib. The clonotype originates from a human donor with chronic lymphocytic leukemia. V and J are TRBV7-9 and TRBJ2-7; 9 bases are a match to TRBD2. For the CDR3, the DNA is TGTGCCAGCAGCTTAGCGCCGGCTAGCGGGACCCACGAGCAGTACTTC. This gives the protein CASSLAPASGTHEQYF.